Each of the 15 T cell receptor beta chains below was sequenced from the same sample in a study of CD8 T cells in ankylosing spondylitis (dated 2017 in TCRdb). Results the study describes overall, beyond this receptor: Blood from ankylosing spondylitis patients appeared to be characterized by a TCR beta motif made up of under 10 highly homologous amino acid variants.

Which antigens these TCRs recognize remains unknown. Libraries were constructed by 5' RACE. Sequenced using an Illumina HiSeq 2500. TCRdb reprocessed the public reads (quality trimming at Q25 with fastp, clone calling with MiXCR) and kept in-frame beta chains. Each record represents a unique CDR3 protein, reported with the most common genes and DNA among its rows. Here the sample has 450,000 to 550,000 distinct CDR3 sequences; under 5.5% occur a single time. The biggest ten clones account for around 3.5% of the sample. Sequencing used blood, either unsorted or a sorted T cell fraction (not recorded which). Every receptor here comes from a male donor with ankylosing spondylitis.

This clonotype was counted once. A much bigger clone sits one base away, suggesting this may be a read error. The chain uses TRBV20-1 and TRBJ2-4; 10 bases line up with TRBD2. The CDR3 is 10 amino acids. CDR1 and CDR2 from the germline V gene are DFQATT and SNEGSKA (reference sequence). The CDR3 spells CSAGTSVKHF. CDR3 nucleotide sequence: TGCAGTGCCGGGACTAGCGTAAAGCACTTC.

This clonotype has a count of ten or more. The J gene is TRBJ2-5, the V gene TRBV29-1, with unresolved D. The CDR3 has 12 residues. Germline V lookup: CDR1 SQVTM, CDR2 ANQGSEA. Trimming left V 3 bases short and J 7 bases short, with 12 bases between. In nucleotides, the CDR3 is TGCAGCGTTGATCCGGACGACCGGACCCAGTACTTC. Protein sequence: CSVDPDDRTQYF.

This clonotype was recorded many times. CDR3 DNA: TGTGCCAGCAGTCCCTCGACTAGCGGAGAGACCCAGTACTTC. This codes for CASSPSTSGETQYF. The genes are TRBV12-3 or TRBV12-4 and TRBJ2-5, with 9 bases aligning to TRBD2. Trimming removed 5 bases from V and 4 bases from J; junction bases left unmatched: 5. The CDR3 runs 14 residues.

This clonotype was seen ten or more times. The chain uses TRBV28 and TRBJ2-3; 7 bases fit TRBD2. The V segment lost 2 bases and the J segment 8 bases; nucleotides outside the gene matches: 7. CDR3 length: 14 amino acids. Germline V gene data show CDR1 as MDHEN and CDR2 as SYDVKM. The DNA of the CDR3 is TGTGCCAGCAGTTTAGGGGGGGTTGTTTCTACGCAGTATTTT. This translates into CASSLGGVVSTQYF.

This clonotype appeared a few times. V and J are TRBV5-1 and TRBJ2-2, with 11 nucleotides matching TRBD1. The V and J ends lost 7 bases and 1 base, in that order; junction bases with no gene match: 3. This CDR3 contains 15 residues. CDR1 is SGHRS, CDR2 YFSETQ, per germline. The DNA for the CDR3 is TGCGCCAGCGGACAGGGGGCGCAGAACACCGGGGAGCTGTTTTTT. Encoded protein: CASGQGAQNTGELFF.

This clonotype was recorded at least ten times. V gene TRBV20-1 combines with J gene TRBJ1-4, with TRBD1 as a possible D gene (6 bases). Germline V gene data show CDR1 as DFQATT and CDR2 as SNEGSKA (reference sequence). The CDR3 extends over 19 amino acids. Trimming left V 0 bases short and J 0 bases short, with 20 bases between. CDR3 sequence (DNA): TGCAGTGCTAGAGACCCTCCAGGGGACACCTCTGCAACTAATGAAAAACTGTTTTTT. Its translation: CSARDPPGDTSATNEKLFF.

V and J are TRBV4-2 and TRBJ2-1; no definite D call. Trimming shortened V by 2 bases and J by 2 bases, and 10 bases separated the two germline ends. In germline, CDR1 is LGHNA, CDR2 YNFKEQ. The CDR3 has 15 residues. The CDR3 reads CASSQYWSTYNEQFF. Written as DNA, the CDR3 is TGTGCCAGCAGCCAATATTGGTCTACCTACAATGAGCAGTTCTTC.

This clonotype has ten or more counts. The genes are TRBV29-1 and TRBJ2-1; TRBD2 matches at 8 bases. The CDR3 is 14 amino acids. V shed 5 bases and J 4 bases; nucleotides not matched to a gene: 7. The germline V gene has CDR1 SQVTM and CDR2 ANQGSEA. The CDR3 DNA reads TGCAGCGTTCGGCAGACTAGCGTTTACAATGAGCAGTTCTTC. This gives the protein CSVRQTSVYNEQFF.

This clonotype was recorded at least ten times. The genes are TRBV5-1 and TRBJ2-2; D not certain. V was cut by 2 bases and J by 2 bases, with 10 bases left in between. The CDR3 totals 15 residues. Per germline, CDR1 SGHRS and CDR2 YFSETQ. The CDR3 sequence: CASSFLTENTGELFF. The CDR3 bases are TGCGCCAGCAGCTTTTTAACAGAAAACACCGGGGAGCTGTTTTTT.

This clonotype was seen a handful of times. The J gene is TRBJ1-6, the V gene TRBV4-2; TRBD1 might be the D (6 bases). CDR1 and CDR2 (germline): LGHNA, YNFKEQ. V lost 0 bases and J 5 bases, leaving 17 bases between the germline ends. This CDR3 has 18 residues. CDR3 region: CASSQDGRVDRNNSPLHF. CDR3 bases: TGTGCCAGCAGCCAAGATGGTCGGGTCGACAGGAATAATTCACCCCTCCACTTT.

This clonotype was seen ten or more times. The CDR3 coding sequence is TGCAGTGCTAGAGATTCTGAGCGGGTGACCTACGAGCAGTACTTC. This encodes CSARDSERVTYEQYF. The chain is built from TRBV20-1 and TRBJ2-7; perhaps TRBD2 as D (6 bases). Germline lookup yields CDR1 DFQATT and CDR2 SNEGSKA (reference sequence). The CDR3 contains 15 residues. Trimming pared 0 bases from V and 2 bases from J, leaving 14 bases between.

This clonotype has a count of ten or more. The chain joins TRBV29-1 to TRBJ1-3; 9 bases match TRBD1. The germline gives CDR1 SQVTM, CDR2 ANQGSEA. The V and J ends lost 7 bases and 3 bases, in that order; junction bases with no gene match: 4. This CDR3 contains 13 residues. The CDR3 coding sequence is TGCAGCGCGACAGGGGGTGTTGGAAACACCATATATTTT. Its translation: CSATGGVGNTIYF.

This clonotype was seen many times. This CDR3 fails to terminate in the conserved phenylalanine or tryptophan, so it likely reflects a read error. This chain links TRBV20-1 with TRBJ2-1, with D possibly matching TRBD2 (6 bases). In germline, CDR1 is DFQATT, CDR2 SNEGSKA (reference sequence). There are 12 residues in the CDR3. Trimming removed 3 bases from V and 3 bases from J, with 6 bases in between. The CDR3 nucleotides are TGCAGTGCTAGTAGCGGCTACAATGAGCAGTTCCTC. Translating it yields CSASSGYNEQFL.

In this sample, this clonotype turned up many times. This chain joins TRBV20-1 and TRBJ1-6; tentatively, D is TRBD1 (6 bases). This CDR3 has 13 residues. The V end lost 6 bases, the J end lost 10 bases, and 16 bases lay between the germline ends. Germline V gene sequence: CDR1 DFQATT, CDR2 SNEGSKA (reference sequence). The CDR3 sequence is CSARTGKDSPLHF. The DNA of the CDR3 is TGCAGTGCCCGAACAGGGAAGGACTCACCCCTCCACTTT.

In its sample, this clonotype was seen many times. This chain joins TRBV4-2 and TRBJ2-1; D is possibly TRBD2 (6 bases). The length of the CDR3 is 16 residues. The V gene lost 0 bases and the J gene lost 4 bases, with 13 bases spanning the gap. Germline CDR1 LGHNA, CDR2 YNFKEQ. In nucleotides, the CDR3 is TGTGCCAGCAGCCAAGAGGCGGAGGGAGGTTACAATGAGCAGTTCTTC. Its translation is CASSQEAEGGYNEQFF.